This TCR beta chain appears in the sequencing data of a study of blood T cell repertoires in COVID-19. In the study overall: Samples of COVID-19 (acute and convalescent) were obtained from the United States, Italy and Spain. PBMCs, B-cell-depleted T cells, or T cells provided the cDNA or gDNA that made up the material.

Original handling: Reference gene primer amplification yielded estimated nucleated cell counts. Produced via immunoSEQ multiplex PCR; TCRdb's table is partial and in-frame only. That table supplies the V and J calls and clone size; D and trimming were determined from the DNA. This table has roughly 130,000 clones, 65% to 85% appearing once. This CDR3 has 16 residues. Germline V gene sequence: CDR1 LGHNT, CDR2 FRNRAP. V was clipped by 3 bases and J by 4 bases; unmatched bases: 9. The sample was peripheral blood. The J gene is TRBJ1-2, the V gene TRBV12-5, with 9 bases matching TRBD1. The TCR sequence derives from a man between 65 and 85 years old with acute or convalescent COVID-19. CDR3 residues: CASGLSGGQGLYGYTF. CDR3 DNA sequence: TGTGCTAGTGGTTTATCAGGAGGACAGGGGCTCTATGGCTACACCTTC.